This paragraph reports one TCR beta chain. Antigen unknown. This record belongs to a study of beta chain features in type 1 diabetes. General study points: Researchers caution that PCR might favor shorter templates, equally among patients and controls.

CDR1 MNHEY and CDR2 SVGAGI come from the germline V gene. This CDR3 is built from 11 residues. Trimming left V 1 base short and J 5 bases short, with 2 bases between. Every isolated RNA sample was fully reverse transcribed, so sequencing captured expressed TCRB transcripts. Clones were sequenced by immunoSEQ multiplex PCR, and TCRdb holds only the in-frame ones, with some missing. The table records about 620,000 clones, roughly 15% of them present only once. The sequence came from a man younger than 35 in good health. Material for sequencing was naive CD4+ T cells from blood. The chain recombines TRBV6-5 with TRBJ1-1, with no clear D. CDR3 residues: CASSYWTEAFF. In nucleotides, the CDR3 is TGTGCCAGCAGTTACTGGACTGAAGCTTTCTTT.